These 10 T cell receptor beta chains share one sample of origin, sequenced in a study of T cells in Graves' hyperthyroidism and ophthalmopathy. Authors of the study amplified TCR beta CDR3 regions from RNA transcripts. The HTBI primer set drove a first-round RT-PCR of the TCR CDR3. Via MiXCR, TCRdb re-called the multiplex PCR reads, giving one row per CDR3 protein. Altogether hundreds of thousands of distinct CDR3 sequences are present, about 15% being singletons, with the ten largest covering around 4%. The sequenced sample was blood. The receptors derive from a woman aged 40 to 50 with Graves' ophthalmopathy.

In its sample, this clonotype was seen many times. The CDR3 bases are TGTGCCAGCACCTCCTTAGCGGGGTTAGGTGGCGAGCAGTACTTC. Translating gives CASTSLAGLGGEQYF. The V gene is TRBV12-3 or TRBV12-4, the J gene TRBJ2-7, with TRBD2 matching 8 bases. The CDR3 runs 15 residues. V gave up 7 bases and J gave up 6 bases; unmatched junction bases: 14.

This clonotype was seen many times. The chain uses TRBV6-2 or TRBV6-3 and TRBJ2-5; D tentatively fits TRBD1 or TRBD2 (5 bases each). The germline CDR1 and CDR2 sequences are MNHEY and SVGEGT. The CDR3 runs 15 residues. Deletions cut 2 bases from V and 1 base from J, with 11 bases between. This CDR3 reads CASSYLGTIQETQYF. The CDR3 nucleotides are TGTGCCAGCAGTTACCTTGGGACCATCCAAGAGACCCAGTACTTC.

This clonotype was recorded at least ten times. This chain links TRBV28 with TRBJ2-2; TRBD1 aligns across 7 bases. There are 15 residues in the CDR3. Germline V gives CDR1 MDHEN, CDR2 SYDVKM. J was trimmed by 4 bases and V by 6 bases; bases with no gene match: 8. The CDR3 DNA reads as TGTGCCAGCAGAAAGCGACAGGGATCCACCGGGGAGCTGTTTTTT. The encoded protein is CASRKRQGSTGELFF.

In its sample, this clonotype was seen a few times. The CDR3 loop is CASSFRSPPQHF. CDR3 bases: TGTGCCAGCAGTTTCCGTTCCCCGCCCCAGCATTTT. The chain joins TRBV12-3 or TRBV12-4 to TRBJ1-5; no reliable D call. The ends were cut back, 3 bases at V and 9 bases at J, with 9 bases in the middle. The CDR3 runs to 12 residues.

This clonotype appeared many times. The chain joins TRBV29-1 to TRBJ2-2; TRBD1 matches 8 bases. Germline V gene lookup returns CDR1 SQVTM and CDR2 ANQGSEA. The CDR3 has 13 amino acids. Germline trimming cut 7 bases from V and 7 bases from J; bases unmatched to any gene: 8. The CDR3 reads CSAQGAQGGELFF. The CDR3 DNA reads TGCAGCGCGCAGGGGGCCCAGGGCGGGGAGCTGTTTTTT.

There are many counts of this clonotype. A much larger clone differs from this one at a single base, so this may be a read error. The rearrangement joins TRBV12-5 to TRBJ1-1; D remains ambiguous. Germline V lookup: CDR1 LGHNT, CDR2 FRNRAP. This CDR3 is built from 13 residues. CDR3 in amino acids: CASGFLGGTGAFF. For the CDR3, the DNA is TGTGCTAGTGGTTTTCTCGGCGGCACTGGAGCTTTCTTT.

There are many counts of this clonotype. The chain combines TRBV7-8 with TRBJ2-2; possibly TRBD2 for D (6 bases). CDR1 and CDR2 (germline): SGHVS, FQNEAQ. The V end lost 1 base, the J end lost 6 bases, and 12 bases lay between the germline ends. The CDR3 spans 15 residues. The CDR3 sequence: CASSLETPGAGELFF. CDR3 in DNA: TGTGCCAGCAGCTTAGAGACTCCGGGAGCCGGGGAGCTGTTTTTT.

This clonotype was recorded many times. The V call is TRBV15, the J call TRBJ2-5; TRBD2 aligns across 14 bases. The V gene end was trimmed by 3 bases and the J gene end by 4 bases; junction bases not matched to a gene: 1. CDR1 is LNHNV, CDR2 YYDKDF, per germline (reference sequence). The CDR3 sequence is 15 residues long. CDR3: CATSRGLAGVETQYF. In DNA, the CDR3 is TGTGCCACCAGCAGGGGACTAGCGGGAGTAGAGACCCAGTACTTC.

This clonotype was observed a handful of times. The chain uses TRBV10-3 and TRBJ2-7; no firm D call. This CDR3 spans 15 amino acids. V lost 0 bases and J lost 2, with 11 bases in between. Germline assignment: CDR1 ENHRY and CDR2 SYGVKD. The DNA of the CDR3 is TGTGCCATCAGTGAGTCGAGTCTGCAGACCTACGAGCAGTACTTC. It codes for CAISESSLQTYEQYF.

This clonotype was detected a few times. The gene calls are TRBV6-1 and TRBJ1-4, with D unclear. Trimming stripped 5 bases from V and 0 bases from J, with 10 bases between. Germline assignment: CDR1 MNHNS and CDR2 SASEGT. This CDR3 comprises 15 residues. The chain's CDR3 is CASSPVGSTNEKLFF. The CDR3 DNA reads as TGTGCCAGCAGTCCGGTAGGGTCAACTAATGAAAAACTGTTTTTT.